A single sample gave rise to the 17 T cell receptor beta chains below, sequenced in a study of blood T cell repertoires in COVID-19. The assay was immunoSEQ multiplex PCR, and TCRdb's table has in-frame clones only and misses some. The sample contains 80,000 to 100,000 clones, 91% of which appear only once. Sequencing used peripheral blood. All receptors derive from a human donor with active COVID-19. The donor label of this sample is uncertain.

This CDR3 is CAWSALPIRRSYNEQFF. The CDR3 nucleotides read TGTGCCTGGAGTGCCCTCCCAATCAGGAGGTCCTACAATGAGCAGTTCTTC. The chain has TRBV30 and TRBJ2-1, with TRBD2 as a possible D gene (5 bases). Deletions cut 1 base from V and 1 base from J, with 17 bases between. This CDR3 spans 17 amino acids. Looked up from germline, CDR1 is GTSNPN and CDR2 is SVGIG (reference sequence).

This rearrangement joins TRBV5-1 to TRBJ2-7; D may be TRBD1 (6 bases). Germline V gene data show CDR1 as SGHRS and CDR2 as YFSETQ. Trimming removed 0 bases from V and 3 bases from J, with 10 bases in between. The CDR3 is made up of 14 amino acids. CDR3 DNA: TGCGCCAGCAGCTTGGAGGGCAGGGGCTACGAGCAGTACTTC. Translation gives CASSLEGRGYEQYF.

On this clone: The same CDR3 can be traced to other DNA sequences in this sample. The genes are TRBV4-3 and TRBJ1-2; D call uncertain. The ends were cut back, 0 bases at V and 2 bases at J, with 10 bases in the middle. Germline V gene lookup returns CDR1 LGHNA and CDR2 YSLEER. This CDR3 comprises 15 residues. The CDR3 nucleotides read TGCGCCAGCAGCCAAGAAGGGAGAGGAAACTATGGCTACACCTTC. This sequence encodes CASSQEGRGNYGYTF.

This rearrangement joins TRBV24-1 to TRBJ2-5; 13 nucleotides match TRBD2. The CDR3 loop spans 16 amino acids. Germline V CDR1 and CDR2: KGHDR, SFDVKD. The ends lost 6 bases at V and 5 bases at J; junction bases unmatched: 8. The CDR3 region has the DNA TGTGCCACCAGTCCGGGGACTAGCGGGGACGGGGAGACCCAGTACTTC. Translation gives CATSPGTSGDGETQYF.

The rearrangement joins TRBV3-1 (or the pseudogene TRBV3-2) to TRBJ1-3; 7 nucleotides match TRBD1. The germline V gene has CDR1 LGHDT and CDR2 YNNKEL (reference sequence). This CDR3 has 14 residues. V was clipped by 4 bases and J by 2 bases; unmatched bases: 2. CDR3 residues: CASSRTGAGNTIYF. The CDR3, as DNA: TGTGCCAGCAGCCGAACAGGGGCTGGAAACACCATATATTTT.

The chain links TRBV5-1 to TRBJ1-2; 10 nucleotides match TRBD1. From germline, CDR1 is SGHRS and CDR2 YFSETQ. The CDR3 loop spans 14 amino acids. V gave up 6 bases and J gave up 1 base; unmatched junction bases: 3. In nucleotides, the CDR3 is TGCGCCAGCACCGACAGGGGGCTTAACTATGGCTACACCTTC. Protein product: CASTDRGLNYGYTF.

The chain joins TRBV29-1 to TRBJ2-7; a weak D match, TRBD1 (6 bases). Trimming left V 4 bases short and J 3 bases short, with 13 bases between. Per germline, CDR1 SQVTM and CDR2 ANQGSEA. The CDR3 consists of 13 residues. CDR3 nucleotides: TGCAGCGTTGTAGGCGGACAGTTCTACGAGCAGTACTTC. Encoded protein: CSVVGGQFYEQYF.

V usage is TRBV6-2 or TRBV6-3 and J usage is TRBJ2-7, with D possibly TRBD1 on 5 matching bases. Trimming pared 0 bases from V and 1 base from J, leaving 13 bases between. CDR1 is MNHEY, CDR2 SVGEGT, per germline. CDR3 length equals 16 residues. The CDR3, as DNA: TGTGCCAGCAGTTACTCGGCCAGGGTGGGGTCCTACGAGCAGTACTTC. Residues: CASSYSARVGSYEQYF.

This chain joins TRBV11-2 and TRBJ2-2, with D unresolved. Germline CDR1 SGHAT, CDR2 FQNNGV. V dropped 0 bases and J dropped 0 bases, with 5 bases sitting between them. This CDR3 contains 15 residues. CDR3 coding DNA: TGTGCCAGCAGCTTAGATTCAGCGAACACCGGGGAGCTGTTTTTT. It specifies CASSLDSANTGELFF.

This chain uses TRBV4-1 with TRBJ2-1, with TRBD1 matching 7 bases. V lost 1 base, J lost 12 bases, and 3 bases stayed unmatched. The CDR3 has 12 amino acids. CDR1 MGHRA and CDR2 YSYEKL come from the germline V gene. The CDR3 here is CASSQVRDRQFF. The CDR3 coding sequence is TGCGCCAGCAGCCAAGTCCGGGACAGGCAGTTCTTC.

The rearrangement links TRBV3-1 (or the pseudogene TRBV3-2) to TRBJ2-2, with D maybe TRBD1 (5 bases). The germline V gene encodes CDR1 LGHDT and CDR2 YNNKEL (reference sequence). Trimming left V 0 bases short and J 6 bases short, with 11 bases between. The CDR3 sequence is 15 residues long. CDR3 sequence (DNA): TGTGCCAGCAGCCAAGACAGGGAACCGGCCGGGGAGCTGTTTTTT. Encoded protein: CASSQDREPAGELFF.

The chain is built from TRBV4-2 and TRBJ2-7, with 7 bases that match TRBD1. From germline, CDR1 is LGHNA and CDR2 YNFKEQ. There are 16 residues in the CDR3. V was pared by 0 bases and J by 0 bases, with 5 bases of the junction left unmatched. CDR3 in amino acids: CASSQDGWDSSYEQYF. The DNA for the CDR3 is TGTGCCAGCAGCCAAGATGGTTGGGACAGCTCCTACGAGCAGTACTTC.

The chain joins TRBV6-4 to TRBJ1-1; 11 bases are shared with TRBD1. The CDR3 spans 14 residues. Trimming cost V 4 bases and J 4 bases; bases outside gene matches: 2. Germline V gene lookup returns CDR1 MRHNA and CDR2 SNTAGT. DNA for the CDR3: TGTGCCAGCAGTGCCGGGACAGGGGGCACTGAAGCTTTCTTT. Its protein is CASSAGTGGTEAFF.

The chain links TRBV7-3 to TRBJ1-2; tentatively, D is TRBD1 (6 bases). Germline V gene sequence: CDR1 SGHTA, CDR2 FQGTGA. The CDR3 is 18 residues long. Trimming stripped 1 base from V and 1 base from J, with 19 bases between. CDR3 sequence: CASSLIPGGRTFNYGYTF. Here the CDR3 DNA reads TGTGCCAGCAGCTTAATTCCGGGGGGGCGAACCTTTAACTATGGCTACACCTTC.

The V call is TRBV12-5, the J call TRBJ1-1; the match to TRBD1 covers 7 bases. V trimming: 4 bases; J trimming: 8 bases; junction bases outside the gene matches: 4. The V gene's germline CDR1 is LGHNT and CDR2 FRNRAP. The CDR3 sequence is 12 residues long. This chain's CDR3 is CASGSSGGEAFF. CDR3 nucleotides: TGTGCTAGTGGTTCATCAGGGGGGGAAGCTTTCTTT.

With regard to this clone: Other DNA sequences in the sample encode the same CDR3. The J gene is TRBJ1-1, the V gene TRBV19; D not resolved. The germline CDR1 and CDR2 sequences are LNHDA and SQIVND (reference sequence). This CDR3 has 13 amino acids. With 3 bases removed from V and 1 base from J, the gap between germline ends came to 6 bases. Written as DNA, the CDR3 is TGTGCCAGTAGTATCGGGAGGAACACTGAAGCTTTCTTT. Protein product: CASSIGRNTEAFF. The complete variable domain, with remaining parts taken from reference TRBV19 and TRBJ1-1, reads DGGITQSPKYLFRKEGQNVTLSCEQNLNHDAMYWYRQDPGQGLRLIYYSQIVNDFQKGDIAEGYSVSREKKESFPLTVTSAQKNPTAFYLCASSIGRNTEAFFGQGTRLTVV.

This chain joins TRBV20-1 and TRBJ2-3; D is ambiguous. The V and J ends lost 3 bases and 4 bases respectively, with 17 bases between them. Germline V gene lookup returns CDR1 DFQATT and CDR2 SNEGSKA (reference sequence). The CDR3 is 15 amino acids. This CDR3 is CSASVVSSRPDTQYF. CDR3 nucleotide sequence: TGCAGTGCTAGTGTCGTGTCTAGTCGGCCAGATACGCAGTATTTT.